These 14 T cell receptor beta chains were all obtained from the same sample, sequenced in a study of OX40 agonist ivuxolimab in advanced cancers. Generated by immunoSEQ multiplex PCR, the TCRdb table keeps only in-frame clones and is missing some. Here the sample spans about 61,000 clones, more than 65% being singletons. The sequencing here drew on CD4+ or CD8+ T cells sorted from blood, taken in a trial of the OX40 agonist ivuxolimab. Receptor source: an adult with an advanced solid tumor such as melanoma, head and neck, liver or kidney cancer.

J is TRBJ2-5 and V is TRBV18; D gene uncertain. V was pared by 0 bases and J by 1 base, with 6 bases between. Per the germline V gene, CDR1 is KGHSH and CDR2 is LQKENI. The CDR3 spans 14 residues. The CDR3: CASSPPTPQETQYF. In DNA, the CDR3 is TGTGCCAGCTCACCACCGACACCCCAAGAGACCCAGTACTTC.

This sequence joins TRBV28 and TRBJ2-3; D is undetermined. V was trimmed by 8 bases and J by 0 bases, leaving 12 bases between them. The germline CDR1 and CDR2 sequences are MDHEN and SYDVKM. This CDR3 has 14 residues. CDR3 amino acids: CASDSDLSTDTQYF. CDR3 sequence (DNA): TGTGCCAGCGACTCGGACCTAAGCACAGATACGCAGTATTTT.

The chain uses TRBV7-2 and TRBJ2-5; no firm D call. Germline CDR1 SGHTA, CDR2 FQGNSA. This CDR3 spans 13 amino acids. The V end was cut by 1 base, the J end by 1 base, with 4 bases between. In DNA form, the CDR3 reads TGTGCCAGCAGCTTAGGAGTCCAAGAGACCCAGTACTTC. Protein product: CASSLGVQETQYF. The variable domain in full, completed from reference TRBV7-2 and TRBJ2-5, reads GAGVSQSPSNKVTEKGKDVELRCDPISGHTALYWYRQSLGQGLEFLIYFQGNSAPDKSGLPSDRFSAERTGGSVSTLTIQRTQQEDSAVYLCASSLGVQETQYFGPGTRLLVL.

This clone was seen more than once but under ten times. The rearrangement links TRBV30 to TRBJ2-7, with TRBD2 identical over 10 bases. This CDR3 comprises 14 residues. The V gene's germline CDR1 is GTSNPN and CDR2 SVGIG (reference sequence). V was clipped by 2 bases and J by 6 bases; unmatched bases: 7. DNA of the CDR3: TGTGCCTGGAGTTGGGTAGCGGGAGGCAGCGAGCAGTACTTC. Translation: CAWSWVAGGSEQYF. Full variable domain (rest looked up from reference TRBV30 and TRBJ2-7): SQTIHQWPATLVQPVGSPLSLECTVEGTSNPNLYWYRQAAGRGLQLLFYSVGIGQISSEVPQNLSASRPQDRQFILSSKKLLLSDSGFYLCAWSWVAGGSEQYFGPGTRLTVT.

The rearrangement joins TRBV29-1 to TRBJ2-1; TRBD2 aligns across 16 bases. Trimming at V came to 4 bases and at J to 2 bases, leaving 8 bases not matched to a gene. Germline V gene lookup returns CDR1 SQVTM and CDR2 ANQGSEA. The CDR3 extends over 18 amino acids. The CDR3 DNA is TGCAGCGTTGGGGGACTAGCGGGAGGGCCTGGTGCCTACAATGAGCAGTTCTTC. Residues: CSVGGLAGGPGAYNEQFF.

CDR3 residues: CSVDRVGEQYF. The DNA of the CDR3 is TGCAGCGTTGACAGGGTCGGCGAGCAGTACTTC. The rearrangement links TRBV29-1 to TRBJ2-7; D might be TRBD1 (5 bases). This CDR3 spans 11 amino acids. Trimming took 3 bases from V and 6 from J, leaving 9 bases between them. Germline V CDR1 and CDR2: SQVTM, ANQGSEA.

The V gene is TRBV30, the J gene TRBJ2-1; no clear D. V was trimmed by 3 bases and J by 0 bases, leaving 15 bases between them. CDR1 is GTSNPN, CDR2 SVGIG, per germline (reference sequence). This CDR3 is built from 16 residues. The CDR3, as DNA: TGTGCCTGGAGGGGCGGCGGTTCGGGCTCCTACAATGAGCAGTTCTTC. It yields the protein CAWRGGGSGSYNEQFF.

This clone showed up just a few times. The chain carries TRBV2 and TRBJ2-5, with D possibly matching TRBD2 (5 bases). V dropped 9 bases and J dropped 4 bases, with 21 bases sitting between them. In germline, CDR1 is SNHLY, CDR2 FYNNEI. This CDR3 region has 15 residues. In DNA form, the CDR3 reads TGTGCCAGTTCGGGAATAGACACGCTGGGAGAGACCCAGTACTTC. Protein product: CASSGIDTLGETQYF. Complete variable domain (other parts from reference TRBV2 and TRBJ2-5): EPEVTQTPSHQVTQMGQEVILRCVPISNHLYFYWYRQILGQKVEFLVSFYNNEISEKSEIFDDQFSVERPDGSNFTLKIRSTKLEDSAMYFCASSGIDTLGETQYFGPGTRLLVL.

The chain is built from TRBV7-3 and TRBJ2-1; tentatively, D is TRBD2 (5 bases). Germline values: CDR1 SGHTA, CDR2 FQGTGA. Between the trimmed V and J ends, which lost 2 bases and 9 bases, there was a span of 8 bases. This CDR3 contains 12 residues. CDR3 loop: CASSLDGVEQFF. The CDR3 nucleotides are TGTGCCAGCAGCTTAGACGGGGTTGAGCAGTTCTTC.

This chain joins TRBV30 and TRBJ1-1; the D is unclear. This CDR3 has 11 amino acids. Germline CDR1 and CDR2: GTSNPN and SVGIG (reference sequence). The V end lost 1 base, the J end lost 7 bases, and 7 bases lay between the germline ends. The CDR3 DNA follows: TGTGCCTGGAGTGGGGCGGTTGAAGCTTTCTTT. This encodes CAWSGAVEAFF.

This clone was counted only a few times. V and J are TRBV7-9 and TRBJ1-1, with D perhaps matching TRBD1 (5 bases). With 5 bases removed from V and 1 base from J, the gap between germline ends came to 11 bases. CDR3 length: 14 amino acids. Germline CDR1 reads SEHNR; CDR2 reads FQNEAQ (reference sequence). CDR3 loop: CASSPWGENTEAFF. The CDR3 nucleotides read TGTGCCAGCAGCCCCTGGGGGGAGAACACTGAAGCTTTCTTT.

CDR3: CASSPTGGRDGYTF. The CDR3 region has the DNA TGTGCCAGCAGCCCCACAGGAGGACGGGACGGCTACACCTTC. V gene TRBV6-5 combines with J gene TRBJ1-2, with D possibly matching TRBD1 (5 bases). Germline V gene lookup returns CDR1 MNHEY and CDR2 SVGAGI. The CDR3 contains 14 residues. V was cut by 6 bases and J by 8 bases, with 19 bases left in between.

The chain employs TRBV18 and TRBJ2-4; D might be TRBD1 (6 bases). Between the trimmed V and J ends, which lost 2 bases and 2 bases, there was a span of 10 bases. The CDR3 is 15 residues long. Germline loops: CDR1 KGHSH, CDR2 LQKENI. The CDR3 sequence: CASSPGQTPKNIQYF. Written as DNA, the CDR3 is TGTGCCAGCTCACCAGGACAGACACCCAAAAACATTCAGTACTTC.

This clone has a single count. The chain couples TRBV5-1 to TRBJ2-3, with TRBD2 matching over 9 bases. The CDR3 is made up of 14 amino acids. Germline CDR1 and CDR2: SGHRS and YFSETQ. J was trimmed by 3 bases and V by 1 base; bases with no gene match: 0. The CDR3 DNA reads as TGCGCCAGCAGCTTGACTAGCGGGACAGATACGCAGTATTTT. Protein sequence: CASSLTSGTDTQYF.